The present entry profiles one TCR beta chain with its context. Participant-given clinical history determined each cohort assignment. Per germline, CDR1 LGHDT and CDR2 YNNKEL (reference sequence). The CDR3 loop spans 16 amino acids. V lost 3 bases, J lost 4 bases, and 9 bases stayed unmatched. The assay was immunoSEQ multiplex PCR, and TCRdb's table has in-frame clones only and misses some. The profile shows around 250,000 clones, approximately 85% of them singletons. This specimen comes from a study of blood T cell repertoires in COVID-19. Study-level information: Material from acute and convalescent COVID-19 was sourced from the United States, Italy and Spain. PBMCs, B-cell-depleted T cells, or T cells provided the cDNA or gDNA that made up the material.

Material: PBMCs or T cells enriched from blood (not recorded which). This chain links TRBV3-1 (or the pseudogene TRBV3-2) with TRBJ1-5, with 7 bases that match TRBD1. The receptor's source is a woman aged 50 to 60 who had recovered from COVID-19. CDR3 residues: CASSHSAQGRNQPQHF. CDR3 DNA sequence: TGTGCCAGCAGCCACAGCGCACAGGGGCGAAATCAGCCCCAGCATTTT.